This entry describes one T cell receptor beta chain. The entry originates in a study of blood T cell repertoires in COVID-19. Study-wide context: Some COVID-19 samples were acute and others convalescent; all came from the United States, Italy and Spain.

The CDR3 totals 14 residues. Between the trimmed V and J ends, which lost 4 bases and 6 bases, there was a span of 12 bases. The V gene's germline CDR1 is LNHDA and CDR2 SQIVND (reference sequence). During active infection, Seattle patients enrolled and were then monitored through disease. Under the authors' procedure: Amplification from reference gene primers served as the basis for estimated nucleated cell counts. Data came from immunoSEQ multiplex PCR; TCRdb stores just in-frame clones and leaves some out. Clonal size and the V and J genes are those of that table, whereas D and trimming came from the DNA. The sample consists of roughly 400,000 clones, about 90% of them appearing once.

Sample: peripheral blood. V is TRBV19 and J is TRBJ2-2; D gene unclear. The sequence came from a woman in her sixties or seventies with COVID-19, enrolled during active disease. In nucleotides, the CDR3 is TGTGCCAGTAGTACAGGTTTCGGTGCCGGGGAGCTGTTTTTT. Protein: CASSTGFGAGELFF.